The next 28 T cell receptor beta chains were all read from a single sample in a study of spatial heterogeneity in lung cancer. TCRdb independently ran MiXCR on the 5' RACE reads; one entry per CDR3 protein. Of some 50,000 distinct CDR3 sequences listed, 7.6% are singletons. Time point of the sample: sample taken at primary tumor resection. Whole RNA was taken from tumor, nontumor lung or frozen PBMC; it was then sequenced unsorted. Sequenced here: PBMCs, sampled at surgery. These receptor sequences come from a female donor with early-stage non-small cell lung cancer.

This clonotype has a handful of counts. The chain links TRBV12-3 or TRBV12-4 to TRBJ1-5; possible D gene TRBD1, 6 bases. The V gene lost 3 bases and the J gene lost 5 bases, with 14 bases spanning the gap. The CDR3 is 15 amino acids. The CDR3 sequence is CASSLGWGQHQPQHF. For the CDR3, the DNA is TGTGCCAGCAGTTTGGGGTGGGGGCAACATCAGCCCCAGCATTTT.

This clonotype was counted a few times. This sequence joins TRBV7-9 and TRBJ1-1, with a weak D call TRBD1 (6 bases). This CDR3 is 15 amino acids long. The germline CDR1 and CDR2 sequences are SEHNR and FQNEAQ (reference sequence). V was clipped by 4 bases and J by 1 base, with 13 bases between them. This chain's CDR3 is CASSSTGQRNTEAFF. The CDR3 DNA is TGTGCCAGCAGCTCAACAGGACAGAGGAACACTGAAGCTTTCTTT.

This clonotype was recorded at least ten times. The chain employs TRBV7-9 and TRBJ2-2; TRBD2 aligns across 12 bases. Germline CDR1 SEHNR, CDR2 FQNEAQ (reference sequence). J was trimmed by 6 bases and V by 4 bases; bases with no gene match: 6. The CDR3 sequence is 16 residues long. Written as DNA, the CDR3 is TGTGCCAGCAGCTCCACTAGCGGGGGGTTCTCCGGGGAGCTGTTTTTT. Amino acid sequence: CASSSTSGGFSGELFF.

This clonotype was observed a handful of times. The chain recombines TRBV5-1 with TRBJ2-3, with 9 bases that match TRBD2. The V gene end was trimmed by 0 bases and the J gene end by 4 bases; junction bases not matched to a gene: 6. CDR1 is SGHRS and CDR2 is YFSETQ in the germline V gene. The CDR3 extends over 16 amino acids. The CDR3 spells CASSLDGGGASDTQYF. CDR3 sequence (DNA): TGCGCCAGCAGCTTGGACGGCGGGGGGGCATCAGATACGCAGTATTTT.

As concerns this clonotype: A much larger clone lies a single base off, so this may be a read error. The rearrangement joins TRBV29-1 to TRBJ2-5, with D unresolved. Trimming shortened V by 7 bases and J by 5 bases, and 23 bases separated the two germline ends. CDR3 length: 15 amino acids. The V gene's germline CDR1 is SQVTM and CDR2 ANQGSEA. CDR3 amino acids: CSAGTDSVREETQYF. CDR3 bases: TGCAGCGCCGGAACAGACTCAGTCCGTGAGGAGACCCAGTACTTC. Complete variable domain (other parts from reference TRBV29-1 and TRBJ2-5): SAVISQKPSRDICQRGTSLTIQCQVDSQVTMMFWYRQQPGQSLTLIATANQGSEATYESGFVIDKFPISRPNLTFSTLTVSNMSPEDSSIYLCSAGTDSVREETQYFGPGTRLLVL.

At least ten counts were recorded for this clonotype. The genes are TRBV16 and TRBJ1-3; D call uncertain. The CDR3 is made up of 13 amino acids. CDR1 is KGHSY, CDR2 FQNENV, per germline. The germline V and J ends were trimmed by 4 bases and 4 bases, with 8 bases remaining between them. CDR3 sequence (DNA): TGTGCCAGCAGCCTTTCCGGGGGAAACACCATATATTTT. Translation gives CASSLSGGNTIYF.

This clonotype was found many times. This chain joins TRBV11-2 and TRBJ2-3; TRBD2 aligns across 11 bases. The ends lost 1 base at V and 2 bases at J; junction bases unmatched: 14. The CDR3 length is 20 residues. In germline, CDR1 is SGHAT, CDR2 FQNNGV. As DNA, the CDR3 is TGTGCCAGCAGCTTAGTTCCCCTCACTAGCGGGGGAGCCTTCACAGATACGCAGTATTTT. Its translation: CASSLVPLTSGGAFTDTQYF.

This clonotype has a count of ten or more. The chain employs TRBV27 and TRBJ1-5; D may be TRBD1 (5 bases). V was trimmed by 6 bases and J by 3 bases, leaving 9 bases between them. The CDR3 is made up of 13 amino acids. Germline lookup yields CDR1 MNHEY and CDR2 SMNVEV (reference sequence). This CDR3 is CASRSGFNQPQHF. The CDR3 coding sequence is TGTGCCAGCAGATCAGGGTTCAATCAGCCCCAGCATTTT.

This clonotype was counted at least ten times. The genes are TRBV7-2 and TRBJ2-2; a weak D match, TRBD1 (5 bases). Germline CDR1 reads SGHTA; CDR2 reads FQGNSA. CDR3 size: 13 residues. V gave up 5 bases and J gave up 5 bases, with 9 bases separating them. CDR3 in amino acids: CASSGQGTGELFF. The CDR3 coding sequence is TGTGCCAGCAGCGGGCAGGGTACCGGGGAGCTGTTTTTT.

As for this clonotype: Since a much larger clone is just one base distant, this may be a read error. The CDR3 bases are TGTGCCAGCCGCTCACCAGGGGCTGCCTATGGCTACAACTTC. Protein: CASRSPGAAYGYNF. The V call is TRBV5-4, the J call TRBJ1-2; D perhaps matches TRBD1 (6 bases). Germline lookup yields CDR1 SGHNT and CDR2 YYREEE (reference sequence). This CDR3 contains 14 residues.

This clonotype showed up just a few times. V usage is TRBV29-1 and J usage is TRBJ1-1, with a weak D call TRBD1 (6 bases). V lost 6 bases and J 3 bases, leaving 17 bases between the germline ends. The CDR3 totals 14 residues. Looked up from germline, CDR1 is SQVTM and CDR2 is ANQGSEA. This chain's CDR3 is CSVGTGGRHTEAFF. The DNA of the CDR3 is TGCAGCGTGGGTACTGGGGGCAGACACACTGAAGCTTTCTTT.

This clonotype was picked up many times. This chain uses TRBV4-1 with TRBJ2-3; D possibly corresponds to TRBD2 (5 bases). Trimming left V 2 bases short and J 5 bases short, with 8 bases between. Germline CDR1 MGHRA, CDR2 YSYEKL. The CDR3 has 13 residues. CDR3 sequence reads: CASSQPGGDTQYF. CDR3 in DNA: TGCGCCAGCAGCCAACCCGGAGGAGATACGCAGTATTTT.

This chain uses TRBV2 with TRBJ2-5; 7 nucleotides match TRBD1. V lost 5 bases to trimming and J lost 1 base; unmatched junction nucleotides: 4. The CDR3 runs to 14 residues. In germline, CDR1 is SNHLY, CDR2 FYNNEI. CDR3 in amino acids: CASSPTGIQETQYF. DNA of the CDR3: TGTGCCAGCAGTCCGACAGGGATCCAAGAGACCCAGTACTTC. Looking up the rest from reference TRBV2 and TRBJ2-5 gives the full variable domain: EPEVTQTPSHQVTQMGQEVILRCVPISNHLYFYWYRQILGQKVEFLVSFYNNEISEKSEIFDDQFSVERPDGSNFTLKIRSTKLEDSAMYFCASSPTGIQETQYFGPGTRLLVL.

This clonotype occurred many times. The chain recombines TRBV10-2 with TRBJ1-2, with D perhaps TRBD1 (5 bases). Trimming took 7 bases from V and 6 from J, leaving 12 bases between them. CDR1 is WSHSY, CDR2 SAAADI, per germline. The CDR3 consists of 12 residues. CDR3 protein: CASTPDRDGYTF. The CDR3 DNA sequence: TGCGCCAGCACGCCCGACAGAGATGGCTACACCTTC.

At least ten counts were recorded for this clonotype. The rearrangement uses TRBV9 and TRBJ1-1; 7 bases align to TRBD1. Germline CDR1 is SGDLS and CDR2 is YYNGEE. With 3 bases clipped from V and 4 bases from J, the junction kept 15 bases outside the gene matches. The length of the CDR3 is 17 residues. CDR3 nucleotide sequence: TGTGCCAGCAGCGCGACAGGGCTCCGGTCTGCTAGCACTGAAGCTTTCTTT. Its protein is CASSATGLRSASTEAFF.

At least ten counts were recorded for this clonotype. V gene TRBV2 combines with J gene TRBJ2-7; D remains ambiguous. The V and J ends lost 1 base and 1 base respectively, with 2 bases between them. The germline CDR1 and CDR2 sequences are SNHLY and FYNNEI. The CDR3 is 12 residues long. The CDR3 reads CASSEESYEQYF. CDR3 sequence (DNA): TGTGCCAGCAGTGAAGAGTCCTACGAGCAGTACTTC.

This clonotype appeared many times. This chain uses TRBV5-1 with TRBJ2-1, with 11 bases aligning to TRBD2. The CDR3 extends over 16 amino acids. The junction had 9 bases not matched to a gene; V was cut back by 4 bases and J by 6 bases. Germline loops: CDR1 SGHRS, CDR2 YFSETQ. Here the CDR3 reads CASSPLTSGGPNEQFF. The CDR3 nucleotides are TGCGCCAGCAGCCCCCTCACTAGCGGGGGACCCAATGAGCAGTTCTTC. Supplemented by reference TRBV5-1 and TRBJ2-1, the full variable domain reads KAGVTQTPRYLIKTRGQQVTLSCSPISGHRSVSWYQQTPGQGLQFLFEYFSETQRNKGNFPGRFSGRQFSNSRSEMNVSTLELGDSALYLCASSPLTSGGPNEQFFGPGTRLTVL.

The V gene is TRBV7-9, the J gene TRBJ1-2, with D unclear. The germline V gene encodes CDR1 SEHNR and CDR2 FQNEAQ (reference sequence). V was cut by 1 base and J by 2 bases, with 5 bases left in between. This CDR3 is built from 13 residues. In nucleotides, the CDR3 is TGTGCCAGCAGCTTAGAAGAGAACTATGGCTACACCTTC. It is translated as CASSLEENYGYTF.

The V and J genes are TRBV9 and TRBJ2-7, with D unclear. The V end lost 5 bases, the J end lost 3 bases, and 12 bases lay between the germline ends. The CDR3 has 13 residues. Germline V gene sequence: CDR1 SGDLS, CDR2 YYNGEE. The CDR3 sequence: CASSPTGFYEQYF. Written as DNA, the CDR3 is TGTGCCAGCAGTCCAACTGGATTCTACGAGCAGTACTTC. The full variable domain, in which reference TRBV9 and TRBJ2-7 provide the parts outside the CDR3, is DSGVTQTPKHLITATGQRVTLRCSPRSGDLSVYWYQQSLDQGLQFLIQYYNGEERAKGNILERFSAQQFPDLHSELNLSSLELGDSALYFCASSPTGFYEQYFGPGTRLTVT.

This clonotype was observed a few times. The chain combines TRBV3-1 with TRBJ2-2; tentatively, D is TRBD2 (5 bases). CDR1 is LGHDT, CDR2 YNNKEL, per germline (reference sequence). The CDR3 contains 15 residues. Trimming took 9 bases from V and 0 from J, leaving 14 bases between them. CDR3 sequence (DNA): TGTGCCAGTGGCCCCGACGGGACGAACACCGGGGAGCTGTTTTTT. This codes for CASGPDGTNTGELFF.

This clonotype was recorded at least ten times. This sequence joins TRBV30 and TRBJ2-1; D is ambiguous. This CDR3 spans 13 amino acids. Germline assignment: CDR1 GTSNPN and CDR2 SVGIG (reference sequence). V lost 4 bases and J 7 bases, leaving 14 bases between the germline ends. The CDR3 here is CAWKGPTLNEQFF. CDR3 in DNA: TGTGCCTGGAAAGGACCGACCCTAAATGAGCAGTTCTTC.

In its sample, this clonotype was seen many times. This sequence joins TRBV12-3 or TRBV12-4 and TRBJ1-5; D is perhaps TRBD1 (5 bases). CDR3 length equals 14 residues. V was cut by 7 bases and J by 0 bases, with 10 bases left in between. CDR3 nucleotides: TGTGCCAGCACCCAAACAGGTAGCAATCAGCCCCAGCATTTT. It yields the protein CASTQTGSNQPQHF.

This clonotype has a count of ten or more. The chain recombines TRBV3-1 with TRBJ2-5; 10 bases are a match to TRBD2. The CDR3 runs to 18 residues. The V gene end was trimmed by 3 bases and the J gene end by 2 bases; junction bases not matched to a gene: 12. Germline V gene lookup returns CDR1 LGHDT and CDR2 YNNKEL (reference sequence). The CDR3 DNA follows: TGTGCCAGCAGCCAGCAGCTAGCGGGGGACCTTTTTCAAGAGACCCAGTACTTC. Amino acids: CASSQQLAGDLFQETQYF.

This clonotype was seen many times. The V call is TRBV4-1, the J call TRBJ2-2; unclear D gene. Germline loops: CDR1 MGHRA, CDR2 YSYEKL. CDR3 length equals 13 residues. V lost 0 bases, J lost 1 base, and 0 bases lay in between. The CDR3 DNA follows: TGCGCCAGCAGCCAAGAGAACACCGGGGAGCTGTTTTTT. Protein: CASSQENTGELFF.

This clonotype was observed a handful of times. The rearrangement uses TRBV6-5 and TRBJ2-7, with D perhaps being TRBD1 or TRBD2 (5 bases each). The V gene's germline CDR1 is MNHEY and CDR2 SVGAGI. The CDR3 is 15 amino acids. V lost 8 bases to trimming and J lost 2 bases, with 19 bases between them. The CDR3 region has the DNA TGTGCCAGCGGGGATTCCCGGGGCGCACCCTACGAGCAGTACTTC. It is translated as CASGDSRGAPYEQYF.

The rearrangement links TRBV24-1 to TRBJ2-3; tentatively, D is TRBD1 (5 bases). Germline CDR1 and CDR2: KGHDR and SFDVKD. The V end was cut by 4 bases, the J end by 10 bases, with 17 bases between. The CDR3 has 14 amino acids. The CDR3 region is CATSEPPGINAQYF. CDR3 DNA: TGTGCCACCAGTGAACCGCCAGGGATCAATGCGCAGTATTTT.

The chain employs TRBV7-2 and TRBJ2-1; D call uncertain. The CDR3 sequence is 13 residues long. Germline loops: CDR1 SGHTA, CDR2 FQGNSA. V lost 6 bases, J lost 0 bases, and 6 bases lay in between. The CDR3 loop reads CASRPSSYNEQFF. The CDR3 DNA is TGTGCCAGCAGACCAAGCTCCTACAATGAGCAGTTCTTC.

There are many counts of this clonotype. The V and J genes are TRBV7-2 and TRBJ2-2; D uncertain. The CDR3 consists of 13 residues. Germline loops: CDR1 SGHTA, CDR2 FQGNSA. Trimming cost V 5 bases and J 1 base, with 5 bases left between them. CDR3 in DNA: TGTGCCAGCAGCCTCAAGAACACCGGGGAGCTGTTTTTT. Its translation is CASSLKNTGELFF. Full variable domain (missing parts from reference TRBV7-2 and TRBJ2-2): GAGVSQSPSNKVTEKGKDVELRCDPISGHTALYWYRQSLGQGLEFLIYFQGNSAPDKSGLPSDRFSAERTGGSVSTLTIQRTQQEDSAVYLCASSLKNTGELFFGEGSRLTVL.